The 8 T cell receptor beta chains below were found in one sample sequenced in a study of post-analysis software for immune sequencing data (dated by TCRdb to about 2015). These receptors lack a known antigen. The receptor library was made with PCR. Sequencing used an Illumina HiSeq 2500. Unique molecular identifiers were incorporated into TCR beta cDNA libraries to reduce PCR and sequencing biases. TCRdb reanalyzed the raw reads on its own, using fastp at Q25 for trimming and MiXCR for clone calling, and kept in-frame beta chains. Rows matching on CDR3 protein sequence are summarized as one entry with the most common DNA and genes. A total of 650,000 to 850,000 distinct CDR3 sequences appear in this sample, under 60% of them only once. The top ten hold over 4.5% of the sample. General conclusions and limits of the study: Patients showed significantly higher frequencies than controls for five TRBV segments, among them TRBV5-6, TRBV5-1 and TRBV20-1.

What was sequenced was blood. These receptors were taken from a girl aged 10-17 years with multiple sclerosis.

This chain links TRBV15 with TRBJ2-5; TRBD2 agrees at 10 bases. The ends lost 5 bases at V and 1 base at J; junction bases unmatched: 19. The CDR3 totals 20 residues. Germline V CDR1 and CDR2: LNHNV, YYDKDF (reference sequence). In DNA form, the CDR3 reads TGTGCCACCAGCGCCCGGTCAAGTCTAGCGGGAGTTTGGGGCCAAGAGACCCAGTACTTC. Translated, it gives CATSARSSLAGVWGQETQYF.

This chain connects TRBV15 to TRBJ2-6; D not certain. This CDR3 comprises 14 residues. CDR1 is LNHNV, CDR2 YYDKDF, per germline (reference sequence). V was pared by 3 bases and J by 4 bases, with 7 bases between. The CDR3 coding sequence is TGTGCCACCAGCAGGAGTACCGGGGCCAACGTCCTGACTTTC. This translates into CATSRSTGANVLTF.

This clonotype has a handful of counts. The V call is TRBV29-1, the J call TRBJ2-1, with TRBD2 as a possible D gene (6 bases). This CDR3 is built from 14 residues. Trimming took off 6 bases at V and 0 bases at J, with 12 bases between the two ends. Germline assignment: CDR1 SQVTM and CDR2 ANQGSEA. The chain's CDR3 is CSVTFGSSYNEQFF. In nucleotides, the CDR3 is TGCAGCGTCACCTTCGGGAGCTCCTACAATGAGCAGTTCTTC.

V usage is TRBV6-5 and J usage is TRBJ1-1; TRBD1 matches 11 bases. The junction had 4 bases not matched to a gene; V was cut back by 4 bases and J by 3 bases. The CDR3 consists of 15 residues. Per the germline V gene, CDR1 is MNHEY and CDR2 is SVGAGI. The CDR3, as DNA: TGTGCCAGCAGTTCCCCGGACAGGGGGCACACTGAAGCTTTCTTT. Translation gives CASSSPDRGHTEAFF.

In regard to this clonotype: One end of the junction fails to match germline, which may point to a read error. The genes are TRBV20-1 and TRBJ2-1; 8 bases agree with TRBD1. This CDR3 has 12 amino acids. The germline CDR1 and CDR2 sequences are DFQATT and SNEGSKA (reference sequence). Here the CDR3 DNA reads TGTATTGGACAGGGAGAGGACAATGAGCAGTTCTTC. Amino acids: CIGQGEDNEQFF.

The rearrangement joins TRBV20-1 to TRBJ2-7; 8 bases map to TRBD2. V shed 1 base and J 3 bases; nucleotides not matched to a gene: 5. Germline CDR1 and CDR2: DFQATT and SNEGSKA (reference sequence). CDR3 length: 14 residues. This CDR3 is CSARAGGPDYEQYF. CDR3 bases: TGCAGTGCTAGAGCGGGAGGGCCCGACTACGAGCAGTACTTC.

The chain carries TRBV6-5 and TRBJ2-7; TRBD2 might be the D (6 bases). TRBJ2-5 explains the end of the DNA better; the J call may be wrong. The CDR3 sequence is 14 residues long. Germline CDR1 and CDR2: MNHEY and SVGAGI. The CDR3 DNA is TGTGCCAGCAGTAAGCCGGGGGTCCCAGAGACCCAGTACTTC. Translating it yields CASSKPGVPETQYF.

The chain carries TRBV13 and TRBJ1-2, with 10 bases fitting TRBD1. From germline, CDR1 is PRHDT and CDR2 FYEKMQ (reference sequence). J lost 3 bases, V lost 4 bases, and 8 bases had no gene match. CDR3 length: 16 residues. CDR3 DNA sequence: TGTGCCAGCAGCTCATCAGGGACAGGGGCGTACTATGGCTACACCTTC. Translated, it gives CASSSSGTGAYYGYTF. The entire variable domain, with the rest obtained from reference TRBV13 and TRBJ1-2, is as follows: AAGVIQSPRHLIKEKRETATLKCYPIPRHDTVYWYQQGPGQDPQFLISFYEKMQSDKGSIPDRFSAQQFSDYHSELNMSSLELGDSALYFCASSSSGTGAYYGYTFGSGTRLTVV.